This paragraph covers one T cell receptor (beta chain) sequence. Germline CDR1 reads MNHEY; CDR2 reads SVGAGI. This CDR3 is 14 amino acids long. V was pared by 8 bases and J by 5 bases, with 11 bases of the junction left unmatched. The data stem from a study of OX40 agonist ivuxolimab in advanced cancers. Sequenced by immunoSEQ multiplex PCR; TCRdb stores in-frame clones only, minus some. Of roughly 70,000 clones detected, about nine tenths appear once; the ten largest clones hold around 8.2%. This TCR was sampled from an adult with an advanced solid tumor such as melanoma, head and neck, liver or kidney cancer. The chain combines TRBV6-5 with TRBJ1-2, with 7 bases aligning to TRBD1. This specimen consisted of CD4+ or CD8+ T cells sorted from blood, obtained in a trial of the OX40 agonist ivuxolimab. CDR3 nucleotide sequence: TGTGCCAGCGCAGGGGGGGCAGGAGAGTATGGCTACACCTTC. Its protein product is CASAGGAGEYGYTF.